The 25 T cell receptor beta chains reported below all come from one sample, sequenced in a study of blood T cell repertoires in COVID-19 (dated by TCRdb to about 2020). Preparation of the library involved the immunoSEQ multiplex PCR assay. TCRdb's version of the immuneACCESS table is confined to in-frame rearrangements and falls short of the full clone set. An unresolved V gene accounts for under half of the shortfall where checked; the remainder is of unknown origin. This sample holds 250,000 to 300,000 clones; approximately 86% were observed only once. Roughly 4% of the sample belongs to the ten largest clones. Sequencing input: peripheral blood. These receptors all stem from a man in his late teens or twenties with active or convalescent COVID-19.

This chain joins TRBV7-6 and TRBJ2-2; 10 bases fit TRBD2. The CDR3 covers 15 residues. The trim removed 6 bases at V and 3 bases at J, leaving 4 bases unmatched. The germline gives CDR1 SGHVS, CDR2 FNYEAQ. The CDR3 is CASRPGLADTGELFF. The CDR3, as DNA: TGTGCCAGCAGACCCGGACTAGCGGACACCGGGGAGCTGTTTTTT.

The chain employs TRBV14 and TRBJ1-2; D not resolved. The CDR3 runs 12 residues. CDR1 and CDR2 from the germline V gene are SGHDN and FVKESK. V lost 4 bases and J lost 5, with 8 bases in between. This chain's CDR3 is CASSRSGYGYTF. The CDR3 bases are TGTGCCAGCAGCCGTTCGGGGTATGGCTACACCTTC.

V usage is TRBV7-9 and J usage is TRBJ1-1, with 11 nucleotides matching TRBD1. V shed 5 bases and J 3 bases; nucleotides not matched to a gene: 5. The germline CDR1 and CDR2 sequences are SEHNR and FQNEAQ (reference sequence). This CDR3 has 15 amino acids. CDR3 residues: CASSPGTGGDTEAFF. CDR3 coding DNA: TGTGCCAGCAGCCCCGGGACAGGGGGTGACACTGAAGCTTTCTTT.

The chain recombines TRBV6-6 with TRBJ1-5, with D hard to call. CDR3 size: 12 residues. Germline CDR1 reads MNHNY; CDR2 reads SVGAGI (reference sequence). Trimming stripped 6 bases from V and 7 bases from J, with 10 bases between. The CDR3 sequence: CASRSTRQPQHF. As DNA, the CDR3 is TGTGCCAGCAGATCTACTCGGCAGCCCCAGCATTTT.

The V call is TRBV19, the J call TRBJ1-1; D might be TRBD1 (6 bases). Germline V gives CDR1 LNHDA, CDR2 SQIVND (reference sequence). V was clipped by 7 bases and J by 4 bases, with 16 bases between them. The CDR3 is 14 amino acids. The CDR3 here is CASTTGREGTEAFF. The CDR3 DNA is TGTGCCAGTACCACAGGGAGGGAGGGCACTGAAGCTTTCTTT.

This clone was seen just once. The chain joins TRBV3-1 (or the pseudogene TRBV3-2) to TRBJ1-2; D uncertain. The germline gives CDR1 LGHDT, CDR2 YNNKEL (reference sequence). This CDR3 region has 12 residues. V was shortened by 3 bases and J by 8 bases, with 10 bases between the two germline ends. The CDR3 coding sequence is TGTGCCAGCAGCCATTTTCTTGGCGGCTACACCTTC. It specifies CASSHFLGGYTF.

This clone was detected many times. DNA of the CDR3: TGTGCCAGCAGCCCACTTCGCCGGGACAGAGCCTACGAGCAGTACTTC. Translated, it gives CASSPLRRDRAYEQYF. The chain couples TRBV11-2 to TRBJ2-7, with TRBD1 matching 7 bases. V lost 5 bases to trimming and J lost 2 bases; unmatched junction nucleotides: 12. Germline CDR1 SGHAT, CDR2 FQNNGV. CDR3 size: 16 residues.

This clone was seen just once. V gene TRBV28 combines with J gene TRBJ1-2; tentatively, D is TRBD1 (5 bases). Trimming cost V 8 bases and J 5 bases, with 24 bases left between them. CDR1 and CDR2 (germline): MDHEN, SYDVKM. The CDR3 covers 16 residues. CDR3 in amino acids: CASFSTGRTIWYGYTF. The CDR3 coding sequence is TGTGCCAGCTTTAGCACAGGCCGAACTATTTGGTATGGCTACACCTTC.

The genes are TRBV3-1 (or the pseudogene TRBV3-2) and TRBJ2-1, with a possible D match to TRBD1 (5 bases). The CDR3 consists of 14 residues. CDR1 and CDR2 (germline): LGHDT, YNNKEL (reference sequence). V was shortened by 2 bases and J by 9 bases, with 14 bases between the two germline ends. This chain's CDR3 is CASSQIWGMVEQFF. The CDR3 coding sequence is TGTGCCAGCAGCCAAATTTGGGGCATGGTTGAGCAGTTCTTC.

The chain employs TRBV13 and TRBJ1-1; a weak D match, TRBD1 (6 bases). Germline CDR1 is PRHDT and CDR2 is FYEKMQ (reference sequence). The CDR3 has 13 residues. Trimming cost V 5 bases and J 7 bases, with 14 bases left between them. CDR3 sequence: CASSIMGRGEAFF. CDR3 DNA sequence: TGTGCCAGCAGCATCATGGGCAGGGGTGAAGCTTTCTTT.

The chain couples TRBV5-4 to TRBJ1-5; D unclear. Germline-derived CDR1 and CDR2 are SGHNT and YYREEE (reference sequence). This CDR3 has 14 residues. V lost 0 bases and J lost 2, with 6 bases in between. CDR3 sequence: CASSLDRGNQPQHF. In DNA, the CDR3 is TGTGCCAGCAGCTTGGACAGAGGCAATCAGCCCCAGCATTTT.

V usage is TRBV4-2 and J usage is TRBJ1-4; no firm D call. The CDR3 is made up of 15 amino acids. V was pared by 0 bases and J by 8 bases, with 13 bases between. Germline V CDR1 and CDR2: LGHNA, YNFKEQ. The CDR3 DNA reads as TGTGCCAGCAGCCAAGATCGACGGGAATCCGAAAAACTGTTTTTT. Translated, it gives CASSQDRRESEKLFF.

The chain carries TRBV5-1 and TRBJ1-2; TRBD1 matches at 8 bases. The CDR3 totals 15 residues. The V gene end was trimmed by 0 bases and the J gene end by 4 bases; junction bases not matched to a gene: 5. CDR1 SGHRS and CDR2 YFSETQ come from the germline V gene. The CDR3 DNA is TGCGCCAGCAGCTTGGGGGACGGGACAGGCTATGGCTACACCTTC. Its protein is CASSLGDGTGYGYTF.

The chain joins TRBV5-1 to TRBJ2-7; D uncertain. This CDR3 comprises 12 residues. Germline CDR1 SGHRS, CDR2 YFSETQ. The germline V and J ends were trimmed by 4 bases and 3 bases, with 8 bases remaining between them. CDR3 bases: TGCGCCAGCAGCCGAGACAACTACGAGCAGTACTTC. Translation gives CASSRDNYEQYF.

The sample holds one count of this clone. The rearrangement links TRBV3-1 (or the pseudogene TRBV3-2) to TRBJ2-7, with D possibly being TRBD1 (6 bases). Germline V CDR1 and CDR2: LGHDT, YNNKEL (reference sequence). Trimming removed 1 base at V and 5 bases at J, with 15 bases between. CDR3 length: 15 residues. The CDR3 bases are TGTGCCAGCAGCCAAGCGGCAGGGGTGTATCACGAGCAGTACTTC. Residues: CASSQAAGVYHEQYF.

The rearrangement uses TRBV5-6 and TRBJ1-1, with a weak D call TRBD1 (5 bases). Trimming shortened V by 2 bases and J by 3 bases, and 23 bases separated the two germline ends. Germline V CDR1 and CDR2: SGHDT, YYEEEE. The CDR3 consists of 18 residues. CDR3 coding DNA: TGTGCCAGCAGCTTCAAATTGGGACTTTCTGGATTGGACACTGAAGCTTTCTTT. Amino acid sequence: CASSFKLGLSGLDTEAFF.

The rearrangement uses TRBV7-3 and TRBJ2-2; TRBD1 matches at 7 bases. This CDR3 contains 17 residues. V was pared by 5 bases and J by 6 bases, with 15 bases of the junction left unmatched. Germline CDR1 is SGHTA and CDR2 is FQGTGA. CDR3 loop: CASSPGRQGNPAGELFF. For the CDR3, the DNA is TGTGCCAGCAGCCCAGGAAGACAGGGCAACCCAGCCGGGGAGCTGTTTTTT.

In nucleotides, the CDR3 is TGCGCCAGCAGCGCGACAGTTACCCTAGCCAAAAACATTCAGTACTTC. This sequence encodes CASSATVTLAKNIQYF. The chain recombines TRBV5-1 with TRBJ2-4, with a possible D match to TRBD1 (5 bases). Germline loops: CDR1 SGHRS, CDR2 YFSETQ. V lost 4 bases to trimming and J lost 0 bases, with 14 bases between them. The CDR3 length is 16 residues.

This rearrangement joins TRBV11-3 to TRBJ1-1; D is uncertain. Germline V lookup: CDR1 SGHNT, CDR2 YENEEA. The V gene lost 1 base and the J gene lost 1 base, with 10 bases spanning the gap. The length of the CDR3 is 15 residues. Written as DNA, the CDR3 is TGTGCCAGCAGCTTAGTCGGCGGGCAGAACACTGAAGCTTTCTTT. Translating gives CASSLVGGQNTEAFF.

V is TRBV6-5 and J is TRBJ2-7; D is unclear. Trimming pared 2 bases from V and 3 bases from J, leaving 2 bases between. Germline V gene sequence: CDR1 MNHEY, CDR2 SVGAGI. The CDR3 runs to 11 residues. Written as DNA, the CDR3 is TGTGCCAGCAGTTACCTCTACGAGCAGTACTTC. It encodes CASSYLYEQYF.

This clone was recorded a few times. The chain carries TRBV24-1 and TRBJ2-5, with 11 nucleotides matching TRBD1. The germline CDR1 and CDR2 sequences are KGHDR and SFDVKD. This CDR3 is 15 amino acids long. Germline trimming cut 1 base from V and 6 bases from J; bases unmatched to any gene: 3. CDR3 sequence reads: CATSDLGQGAKTQYF. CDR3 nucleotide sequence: TGTGCCACCAGTGATTTAGGACAGGGGGCGAAGACCCAGTACTTC.

CDR3 coding DNA: TGTGCCAGCAGCTTAGGCGGGACTAGCGGGGCTTACGAGCAGTACTTC. Translation gives CASSLGGTSGAYEQYF. The chain links TRBV11-3 to TRBJ2-7; 13 nucleotides match TRBD2. The CDR3 is made up of 16 amino acids. Germline assignment: CDR1 SGHNT and CDR2 YENEEA. V lost 1 base and J lost 4; bases outside the gene matches: 4.

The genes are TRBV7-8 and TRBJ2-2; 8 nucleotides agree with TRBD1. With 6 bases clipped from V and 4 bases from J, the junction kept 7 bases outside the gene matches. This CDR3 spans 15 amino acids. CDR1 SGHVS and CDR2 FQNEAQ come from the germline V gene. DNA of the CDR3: TGTGCCAGCAGTCCCAGGGGGCGCGGCACCGGGGAGCTGTTTTTT. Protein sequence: CASSPRGRGTGELFF.

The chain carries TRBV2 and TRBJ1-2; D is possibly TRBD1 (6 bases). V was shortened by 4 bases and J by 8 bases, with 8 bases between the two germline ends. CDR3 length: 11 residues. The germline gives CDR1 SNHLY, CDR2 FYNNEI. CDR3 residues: CASSADRGYTF. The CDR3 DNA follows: TGTGCCAGCAGTGCGGACAGAGGCTACACCTTC.

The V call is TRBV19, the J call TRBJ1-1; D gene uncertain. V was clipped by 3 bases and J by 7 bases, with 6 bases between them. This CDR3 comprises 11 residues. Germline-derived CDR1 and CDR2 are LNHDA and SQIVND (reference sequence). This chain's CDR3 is CASSIRHEAFF. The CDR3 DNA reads TGTGCCAGTAGTATTAGACATGAAGCTTTCTTT.